The rows below give T cell receptor beta chains drawn from one sample of a study of CD8 T cells in Susac syndrome. TCRdb fed the immunoSEQ multiplex PCR reads into MiXCR, producing one record per CDR3 protein. In the table there are about 150,000 distinct CDR3 sequences, 95% of which are singletons. The sequencing input was CD4+ T cells from PBMCs. The receptors derive from a human donor with Susac syndrome. The CDR3 runs from the conserved cysteine through the conserved F or W. A D gene is named only where the DNA matches it firmly. A row's size may be missing; if present it is once, few, many or a size class.

13 | TRBJ1-1 | NA | TRBV7-9 | NA | TGTGCCAGCAGCTTAGGCGGTACGGCAGAAGCTTTCTTT | CASSLGGTAEAFF
14 | TRBJ2-5 | NA | TRBV20-1 | few | TGCAGTGCTAAAGGGGCGGGTGAAAGAGAGACCCAGTACTTC | CSAKGAGERETQYF
13 | TRBJ2-1 | TRBD1 | TRBV7-3 | NA | TGTGCCAGCAGCCCAGGGGGTCACAATGAGCAGTTCTTC | CASSPGGHNEQFF
15 | TRBJ2-2 | TRBD1 | TRBV29-1 | NA | TGCAGCGTGCTACAGGGGCTGGAGTCCACCGGGGAGCTGTTTTTT | CSVLQGLESTGELFF
13 | TRBJ2-7 | TRBD1 | TRBV29-1 | NA | TGCAGCGTTGCTGGGGACAGGGTCGTACAGCAGTACTTC | CSVAGDRVVQQYF
15 | TRBJ1-2 | NA | TRBV29-1 | NA | TGCAGCGTCCTTGGGACCGCCGAAGCTAACTATGGCTACACCTTC | CSVLGTAEANYGYTF
13 | TRBJ2-5 | NA | TRBV24-1 | NA | TGTGCCACCAGTGATTCCAGAGAAGAGACCCAGTACTTC | CATSDSREETQYF
15 | TRBJ1-6 | TRBD1 | TRBV6-6 | NA | TGTGCCAGCAGGACTTCCGGGACAGTGAATTCACCCCTCCACTTT | CASRTSGTVNSPLHF
14 | TRBJ1-2 | NA | TRBV12-3/TRBV12-4 | NA | TGTGCCAGCAGTTTCGGTTATATGAACTATGGCTACACCTTC | CASSFGYMNYGYTF
15 | TRBJ1-2 | NA | TRBV5-6 | few | TGTGCCAGCAGCTTGGTCGGTGGGGGGTCCTATGGCTACACCTTC | CASSLVGGGSYGYTF
13 | TRBJ1-3 | NA | TRBV7-8 | NA | TGTGCCAGCAGCTCCACGACCGGAAACACCATATATTTT | CASSSTTGNTIYF
15 | TRBJ2-1 | NA | TRBV3-1 | NA | TGTGCCAGCAGCCAAGCCCGTATGTGGTACAATGAGCAGTTCTTC | CASSQARMWYNEQFF
12 | TRBJ1-6 | NA | TRBV14 | NA | TGTGCCAGCAGCCACTCAGAAACACCCCTCCACTTT | CASSHSETPLHF
14 | TRBJ2-7 | TRBD1 | TRBV12-3/TRBV12-4 | NA | TGTGCCAGCAGTTCAGGGACAGGGTCATACGAGCAGTACTTC | CASSSGTGSYEQYF
14 | TRBJ2-1 | TRBD2 | TRBV29-1 | NA | TGCAGCGTTAAATCCGGGACTAGCGGGCATGAGCAGTTCTTC | CSVKSGTSGHEQFF
15 | TRBJ2-1 | NA | TRBV2 | NA | TGTGCCAGCAGTGCGGGTATCGGGGACTACAATGAGCAGTTCTTC | CASSAGIGDYNEQFF
12 | TRBJ1-1 | NA | TRBV12-3/TRBV12-4 | once | TGTGCCAGCAGCCGATCACAGGGCGAAGCTTTCTTT | CASSRSQGEAFF
12 | TRBJ2-2 | NA | TRBV29-1 | NA | TGCAGCGTTGAAGGAAACACCGGGGAGCTGTTTTTT | CSVEGNTGELFF
12 | TRBJ1-2 | NA | TRBV5-1 | once | TGCGCCAGCAGCTCCTCTGGCTATGGCTACACCTTC | CASSSSGYGYTF
15 | TRBJ1-2 | NA | TRBV19 | NA | TGTGCCAGTACCTCCCGACGGGGGGAACTCTATGGCTACACCTTC | CASTSRRGELYGYTF
15 | TRBJ2-5 | NA | TRBV27 | NA | TGTGCCAGCAGTTTTCGGCAGGTCCGGGGGGAGACCCAGTACTTC | CASSFRQVRGETQYF
12 | TRBJ1-2 | TRBD1 | TRBV20-1 | NA | TGCAGTGGAAGACAGGGCAGCTATGGCTACACCTTC | CSGRQGSYGYTF
15 | TRBJ2-7 | NA | TRBV3-1 | NA | TGTGCCAGCAGCCAAGTAACGAGCGTAGCCTACGAGCAGTACTTC | CASSQVTSVAYEQYF
16 | TRBJ2-2 | TRBD1 | TRBV5-1 | NA | TGCGCCAGCAGCTTGGGGGGGACAGCGAACACCGGGGAGCTGTTTTTT | CASSLGGTANTGELFF
12 | TRBJ1-6 | NA | TRBV23-1 | NA | TGCGCCAGCAGTCCGACTAATTCACCCCTCCACTTT | CASSPTNSPLHF
15 | TRBJ1-5 | NA | TRBV7-2 | NA | TGTGCCAGCAGCTTAGACGGATATAGCAATCAGCCCCAGCATTTT | CASSLDGYSNQPQHF
14 | TRBJ1-4 | NA | TRBV6-1 | many | TGTGCCAGCAGTGCGGGGGGGAGTAGGGAAAAACTGTTTTTT | CASSAGGSREKLFF
12 | TRBJ1-1 | NA | TRBV29-1 | NA | TGCAGCTTTTCGGGGCAGAGCACTGAAGCTTTCTTT | CSFSGQSTEAFF
17 | TRBJ2-5 | TRBD1 | TRBV29-1 | NA | TGCAGCGTTCGTAGATCCCCGGGACAGGGGGCGCGAGAGACCCAGTACTTC | CSVRRSPGQGARETQYF
13 | TRBJ2-1 | NA | TRBV10-3 | NA | TGTGCCATCAGTGAGGGGGACTACAATGAGCAGTTCTTC | CAISEGDYNEQFF
15 | TRBJ2-6 | NA | TRBV3-1 | once | TGTGCCAGCAGCTCCTCACAGACTGGGGCCAACGTCCTGACTTTC | CASSSSQTGANVLTF
15 | TRBJ1-6 | TRBD1 | TRBV20-1 | NA | TGCAGTGCTAGAGATGGGAAGGGGGCTTGGTCACCCCTCCACTTT | CSARDGKGAWSPLHF
17 | TRBJ2-6 | TRBD1 | TRBV5-4 | NA | TGTGCCAGCAGCTCGAACAGGGGCCCCTCTGGGGCCAACGTCCTGACTTTC | CASSSNRGPSGANVLTF
13 | TRBJ2-5 | TRBD2 | TRBV20-1 | NA | TGCAGTGCTAGCATGGTAGCGGGCGAGACCCAGTACTTC | CSASMVAGETQYF
15 | TRBJ2-5 | TRBD2 | TRBV20-1 | NA | TGCAGTGTCGGGACTAGCGGGGGGGCAAGAGAGACCCAGTACTTC | CSVGTSGGARETQYF
14 | TRBJ2-4 | NA | TRBV6-2/TRBV6-3 | NA | TGTGCCAGCAGTTGGTTCCAAGCCAAAAACATTCAGTACTTC | CASSWFQAKNIQYF
15 | TRBJ2-3 | TRBD2 | TRBV7-2 | NA | TGTGCCAGCAGCCAGCTAGCGGGGGTATCAGATACGCAGTATTTT | CASSQLAGVSDTQYF
16 | TRBJ2-1 | TRBD2 | TRBV12-3/TRBV12-4 | NA | TGTGCCAGCAGTTTATCCCTAGCGGGGAGTTACAATGAGCAGTTCTTC | CASSLSLAGSYNEQFF
13 | TRBJ1-4 | NA | TRBV7-2 | NA | TGTGCCAGCAGCCCATTGTCCGGTGAAAAACTGTTTTTT | CASSPLSGEKLFF
14 | TRBJ2-3 | TRBD2 | TRBV5-6 | NA | TGTGCCAGCACCCCACTCGGGGGGGGCGGTACGCAGTATTTT | CASTPLGGGGTQYF